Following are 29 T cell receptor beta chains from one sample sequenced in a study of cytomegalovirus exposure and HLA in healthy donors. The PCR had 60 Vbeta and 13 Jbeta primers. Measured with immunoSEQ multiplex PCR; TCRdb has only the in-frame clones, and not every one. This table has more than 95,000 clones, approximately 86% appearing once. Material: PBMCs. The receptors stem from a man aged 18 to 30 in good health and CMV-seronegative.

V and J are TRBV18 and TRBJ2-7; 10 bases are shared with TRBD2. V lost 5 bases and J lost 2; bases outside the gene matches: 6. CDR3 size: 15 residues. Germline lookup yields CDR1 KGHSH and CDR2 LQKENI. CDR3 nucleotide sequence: TGTGCCAGCTCATCCCCTAGCGGGAGAACCTACGAGCAGTACTTC. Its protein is CASSSPSGRTYEQYF. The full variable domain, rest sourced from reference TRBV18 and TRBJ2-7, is NAGVMQNPRHLVRRRGQEARLRCSPMKGHSHVYWYRQLPEEGLKFMVYLQKENIIDESGMPKERFSAEFPKEGPSILRIQQVVRGDSAAYFCASSSPSGRTYEQYFGPGTRLTVT.

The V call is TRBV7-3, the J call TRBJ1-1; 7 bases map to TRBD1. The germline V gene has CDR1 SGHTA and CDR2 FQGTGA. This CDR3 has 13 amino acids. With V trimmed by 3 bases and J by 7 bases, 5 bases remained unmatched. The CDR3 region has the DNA TGTGCCAGCAGCTTCGGGACAGCTAGTGAAGCTTTCTTT. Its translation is CASSFGTASEAFF. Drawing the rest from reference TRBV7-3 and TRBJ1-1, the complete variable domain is GAGVSQTPSNKVTEKGKYVELRCDPISGHTALYWYRQSLGQGPEFLIYFQGTGAADDSGLPNDRFFAVRPEGSVSTLKIQRTERGDSAVYLCASSFGTASEAFFGQGTRLTVV.

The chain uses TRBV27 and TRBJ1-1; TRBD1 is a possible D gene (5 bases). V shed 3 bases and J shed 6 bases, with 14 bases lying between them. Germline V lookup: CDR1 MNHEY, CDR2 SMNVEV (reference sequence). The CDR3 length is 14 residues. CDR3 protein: CASSLLGGKAEAFF. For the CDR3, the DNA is TGTGCCAGCAGTTTGTTGGGGGGTAAGGCTGAAGCTTTCTTT.

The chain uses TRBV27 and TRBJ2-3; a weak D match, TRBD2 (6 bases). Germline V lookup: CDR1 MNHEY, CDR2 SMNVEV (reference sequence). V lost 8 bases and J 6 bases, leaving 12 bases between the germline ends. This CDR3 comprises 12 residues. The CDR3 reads CASRGGRDTQYF. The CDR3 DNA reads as TGTGCCAGCCGGGGAGGTAGGGATACGCAGTATTTT.

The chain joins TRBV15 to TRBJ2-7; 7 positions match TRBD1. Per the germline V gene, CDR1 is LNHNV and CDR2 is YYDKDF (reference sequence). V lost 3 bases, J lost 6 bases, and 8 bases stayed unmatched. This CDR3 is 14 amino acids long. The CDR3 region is CATSRDRWRSEQYF. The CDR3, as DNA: TGTGCCACCAGCAGGGACAGGTGGAGGAGCGAGCAGTACTTC.

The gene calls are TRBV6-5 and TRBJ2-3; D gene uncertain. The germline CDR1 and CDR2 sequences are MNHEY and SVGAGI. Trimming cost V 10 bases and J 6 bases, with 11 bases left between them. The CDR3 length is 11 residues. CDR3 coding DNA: TGTGCCACCACCAGTGGTGATACGCAGTATTTT. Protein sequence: CATTSGDTQYF.

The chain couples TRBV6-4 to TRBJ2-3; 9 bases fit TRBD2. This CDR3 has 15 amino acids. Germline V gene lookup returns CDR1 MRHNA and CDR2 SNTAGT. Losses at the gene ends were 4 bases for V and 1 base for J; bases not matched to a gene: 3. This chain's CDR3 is CASSAVAGGTDTQYF. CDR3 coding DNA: TGTGCCAGCAGTGCGGTAGCGGGAGGCACAGATACGCAGTATTTT.

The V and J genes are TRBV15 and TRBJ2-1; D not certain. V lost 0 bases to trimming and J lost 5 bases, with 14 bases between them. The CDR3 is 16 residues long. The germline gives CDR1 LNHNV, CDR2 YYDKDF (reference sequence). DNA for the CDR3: TGTGCCACCAGCAGAGAGGATTGGCAACAGAACAATGAGCAGTTCTTC. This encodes CATSREDWQQNNEQFF.

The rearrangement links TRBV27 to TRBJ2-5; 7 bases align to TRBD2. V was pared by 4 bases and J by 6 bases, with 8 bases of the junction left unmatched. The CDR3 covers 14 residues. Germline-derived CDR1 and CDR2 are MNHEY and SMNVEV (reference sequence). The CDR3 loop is CASSWEAGLQTQYF. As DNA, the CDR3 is TGTGCCAGCAGTTGGGAAGCGGGACTTCAGACCCAGTACTTC.

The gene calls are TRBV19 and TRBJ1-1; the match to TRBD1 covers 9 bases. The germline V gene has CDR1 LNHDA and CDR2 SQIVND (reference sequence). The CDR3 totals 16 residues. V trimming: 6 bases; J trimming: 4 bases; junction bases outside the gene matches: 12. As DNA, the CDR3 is TGTGCCAGTAGCGTCCCCGGGACAGGGTTGGGCACTGAAGCTTTCTTT. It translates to CASSVPGTGLGTEAFF.

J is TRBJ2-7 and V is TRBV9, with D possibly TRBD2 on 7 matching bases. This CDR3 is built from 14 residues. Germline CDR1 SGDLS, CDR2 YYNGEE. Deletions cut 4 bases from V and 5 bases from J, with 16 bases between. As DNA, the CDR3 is TGTGCCAGCAGCCAGGGGTCGGGGGGCGACGAGCAGTACTTC. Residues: CASSQGSGGDEQYF.

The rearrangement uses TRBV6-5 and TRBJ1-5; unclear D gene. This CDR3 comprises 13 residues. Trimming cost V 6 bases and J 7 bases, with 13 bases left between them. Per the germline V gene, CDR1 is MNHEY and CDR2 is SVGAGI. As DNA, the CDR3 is TGTGCCAGCAGGGATCAGGATTCACAGCCCCAGCATTTT. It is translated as CASRDQDSQPQHF.

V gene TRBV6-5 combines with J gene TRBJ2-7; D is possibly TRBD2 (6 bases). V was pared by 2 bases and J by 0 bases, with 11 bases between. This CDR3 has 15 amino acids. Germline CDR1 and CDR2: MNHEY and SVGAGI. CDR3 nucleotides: TGTGCCAGCAGTTACATCGACGGGAGCTCCTACGAGCAGTACTTC. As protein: CASSYIDGSSYEQYF.

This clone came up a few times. CDR3 nucleotide sequence: TGTGCCAGCAGCCTGGGACAGGGCCCTTGGGAGCAGTACTTC. Protein product: CASSLGQGPWEQYF. The chain recombines TRBV7-3 with TRBJ2-7; 9 bases map to TRBD1. The CDR3 consists of 14 residues. The trim removed 5 bases at V and 7 bases at J, leaving 9 bases unmatched. Germline V gives CDR1 SGHTA, CDR2 FQGTGA.

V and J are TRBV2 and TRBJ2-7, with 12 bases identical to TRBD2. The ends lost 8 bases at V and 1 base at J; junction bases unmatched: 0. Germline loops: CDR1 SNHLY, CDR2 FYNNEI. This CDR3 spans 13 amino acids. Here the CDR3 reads CASGTSGSYEQYF. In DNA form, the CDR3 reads TGTGCCAGCGGGACTAGCGGGTCCTACGAGCAGTACTTC.

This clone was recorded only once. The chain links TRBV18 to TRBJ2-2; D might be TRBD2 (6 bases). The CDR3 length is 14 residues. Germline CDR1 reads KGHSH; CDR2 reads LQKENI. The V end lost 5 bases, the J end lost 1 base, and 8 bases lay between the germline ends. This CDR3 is CASSDSGNTGELFF. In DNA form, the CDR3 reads TGTGCCAGCTCAGATAGCGGGAACACCGGGGAGCTGTTTTTT.

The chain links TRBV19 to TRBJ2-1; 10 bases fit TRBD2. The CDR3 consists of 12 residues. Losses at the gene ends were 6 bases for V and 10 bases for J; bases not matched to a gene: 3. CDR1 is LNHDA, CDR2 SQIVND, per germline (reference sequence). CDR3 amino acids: CASREAGGEQFF. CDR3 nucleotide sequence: TGTGCCAGTAGGGAAGCGGGAGGGGAGCAGTTCTTC.

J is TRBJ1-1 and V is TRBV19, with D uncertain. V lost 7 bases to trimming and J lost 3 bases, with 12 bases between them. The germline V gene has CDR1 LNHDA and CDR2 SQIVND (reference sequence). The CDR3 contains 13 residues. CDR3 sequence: CASKVMRDTEAFF. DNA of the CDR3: TGTGCCAGTAAGGTCATGAGGGACACTGAAGCTTTCTTT. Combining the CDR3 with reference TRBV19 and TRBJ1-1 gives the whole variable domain DGGITQSPKYLFRKEGQNVTLSCEQNLNHDAMYWYRQDPGQGLRLIYYSQIVNDFQKGDIAEGYSVSREKKESFPLTVTSAQKNPTAFYLCASKVMRDTEAFFGQGTRLTVV.

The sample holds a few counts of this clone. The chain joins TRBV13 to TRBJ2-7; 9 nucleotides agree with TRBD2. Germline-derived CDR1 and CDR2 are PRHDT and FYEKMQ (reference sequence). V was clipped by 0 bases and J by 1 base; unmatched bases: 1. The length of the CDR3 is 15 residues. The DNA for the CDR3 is TGTGCCAGCAGCTTAGGAGCGGGAGGTTCCTACGAGCAGTACTTC. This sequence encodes CASSLGAGGSYEQYF.

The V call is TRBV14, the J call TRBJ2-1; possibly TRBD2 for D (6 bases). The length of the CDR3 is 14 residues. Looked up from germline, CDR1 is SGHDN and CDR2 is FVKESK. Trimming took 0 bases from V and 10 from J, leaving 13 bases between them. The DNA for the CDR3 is TGTGCCAGCAGCCAAGATACTAGCCTCGACGAGCAGTTCTTC. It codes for CASSQDTSLDEQFF.

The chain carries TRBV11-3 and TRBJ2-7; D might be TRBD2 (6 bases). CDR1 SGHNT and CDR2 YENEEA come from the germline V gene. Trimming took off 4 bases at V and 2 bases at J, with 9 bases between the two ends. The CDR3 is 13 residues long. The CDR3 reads CASSYGGTYEQYF. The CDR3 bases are TGTGCCAGCAGCTACGGGGGAACCTACGAGCAGTACTTC.

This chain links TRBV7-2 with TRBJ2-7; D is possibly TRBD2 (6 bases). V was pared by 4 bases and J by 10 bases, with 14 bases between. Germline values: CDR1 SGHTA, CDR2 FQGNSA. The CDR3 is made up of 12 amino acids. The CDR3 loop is CASSSGLSNQYF. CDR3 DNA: TGTGCCAGCAGCTCGGGACTTTCGAACCAGTACTTC.

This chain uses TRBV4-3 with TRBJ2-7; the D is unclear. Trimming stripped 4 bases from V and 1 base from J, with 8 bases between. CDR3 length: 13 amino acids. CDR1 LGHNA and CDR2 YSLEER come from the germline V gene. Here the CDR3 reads CASSRTRSYEQYF. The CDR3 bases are TGCGCCAGCAGCCGCACACGTTCCTACGAGCAGTACTTC.

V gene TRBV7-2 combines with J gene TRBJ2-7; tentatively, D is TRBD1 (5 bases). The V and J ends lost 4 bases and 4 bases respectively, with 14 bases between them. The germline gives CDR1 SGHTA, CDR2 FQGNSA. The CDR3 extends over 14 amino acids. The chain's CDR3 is CASSSRQTVYEQYF. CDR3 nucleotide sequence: TGTGCCAGCAGCTCCCGACAGACCGTTTACGAGCAGTACTTC.

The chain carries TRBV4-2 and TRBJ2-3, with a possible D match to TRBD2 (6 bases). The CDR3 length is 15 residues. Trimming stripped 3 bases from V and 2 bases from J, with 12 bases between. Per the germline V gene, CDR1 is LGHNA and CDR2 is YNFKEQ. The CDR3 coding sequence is TGTGCCAGCAGCCACGAGCGGAGGGACACAGATACGCAGTATTTT. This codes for CASSHERRDTDTQYF.

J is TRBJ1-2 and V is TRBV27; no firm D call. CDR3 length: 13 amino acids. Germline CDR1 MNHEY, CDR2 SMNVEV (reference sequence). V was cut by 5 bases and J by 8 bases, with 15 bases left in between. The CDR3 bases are TGTGCCAGCAGTGACTCGACGATAGTCGGCTACACCTTC. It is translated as CASSDSTIVGYTF.

CDR3 region: CSAVSGTGPSSNQPQHF. CDR3 nucleotide sequence: TGCAGCGCCGTATCCGGGACAGGGCCTTCTAGCAATCAGCCCCAGCATTTT. The J gene is TRBJ1-5, the V gene TRBV29-1, with TRBD1 identical over 9 bases. The CDR3 length is 17 residues. Germline lookup yields CDR1 SQVTM and CDR2 ANQGSEA. Losses at the gene ends were 7 bases for V and 0 bases for J; bases not matched to a gene: 13.

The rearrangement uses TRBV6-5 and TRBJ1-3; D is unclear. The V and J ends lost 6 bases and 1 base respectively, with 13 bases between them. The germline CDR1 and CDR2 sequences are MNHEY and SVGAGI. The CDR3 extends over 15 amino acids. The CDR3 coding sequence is TGTGCCAGCAGCTCCGGTGGTGTTTCTGGAAACACCATATATTTT. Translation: CASSSGGVSGNTIYF.

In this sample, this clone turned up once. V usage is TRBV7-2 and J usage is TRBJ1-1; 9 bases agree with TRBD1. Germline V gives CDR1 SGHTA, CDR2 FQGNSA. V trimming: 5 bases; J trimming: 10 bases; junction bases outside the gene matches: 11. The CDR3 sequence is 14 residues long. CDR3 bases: TGTGCCAGCAGCCCGGACAGGGGATGGCGGGTAGCTTTCTTT. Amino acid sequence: CASSPDRGWRVAFF.